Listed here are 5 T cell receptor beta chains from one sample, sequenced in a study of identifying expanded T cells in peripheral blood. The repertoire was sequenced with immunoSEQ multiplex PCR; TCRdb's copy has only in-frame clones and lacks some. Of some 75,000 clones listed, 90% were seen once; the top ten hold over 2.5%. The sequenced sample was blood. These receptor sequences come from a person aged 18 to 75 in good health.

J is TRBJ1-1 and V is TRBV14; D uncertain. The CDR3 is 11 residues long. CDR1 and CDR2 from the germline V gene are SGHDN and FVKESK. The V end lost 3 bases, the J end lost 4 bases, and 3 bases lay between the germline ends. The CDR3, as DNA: TGTGCCAGCAGCCATCTCACTGAAGCTTTCTTT. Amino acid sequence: CASSHLTEAFF.

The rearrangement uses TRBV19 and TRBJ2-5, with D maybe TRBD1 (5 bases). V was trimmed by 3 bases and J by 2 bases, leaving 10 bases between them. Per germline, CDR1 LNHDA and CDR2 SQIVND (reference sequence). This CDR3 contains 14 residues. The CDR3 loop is CASSMGREQETQYF. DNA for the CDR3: TGTGCCAGTAGTATGGGCAGGGAACAAGAGACCCAGTACTTC.

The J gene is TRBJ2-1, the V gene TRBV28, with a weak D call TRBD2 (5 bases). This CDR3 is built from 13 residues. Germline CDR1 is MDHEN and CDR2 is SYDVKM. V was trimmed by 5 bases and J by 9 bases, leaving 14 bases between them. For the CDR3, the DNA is TGTGCCAGCAGTCCAGCGAGGGTTGGTGAGCAGTTCTTC. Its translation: CASSPARVGEQFF.

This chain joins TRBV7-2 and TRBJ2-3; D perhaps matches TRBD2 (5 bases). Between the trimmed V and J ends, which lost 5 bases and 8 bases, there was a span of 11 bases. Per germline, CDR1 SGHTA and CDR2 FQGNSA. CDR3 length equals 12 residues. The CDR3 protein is CASSPGSGTQYF. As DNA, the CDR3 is TGTGCCAGCAGCCCGGGAAGTGGTACGCAGTATTTT.

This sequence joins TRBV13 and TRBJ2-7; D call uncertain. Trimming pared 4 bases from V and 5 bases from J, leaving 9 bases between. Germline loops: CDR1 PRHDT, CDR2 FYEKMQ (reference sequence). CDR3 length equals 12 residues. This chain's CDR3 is CASSSVGHEQYF. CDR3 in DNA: TGTGCCAGCAGCTCGGTCGGTCACGAGCAGTACTTC.